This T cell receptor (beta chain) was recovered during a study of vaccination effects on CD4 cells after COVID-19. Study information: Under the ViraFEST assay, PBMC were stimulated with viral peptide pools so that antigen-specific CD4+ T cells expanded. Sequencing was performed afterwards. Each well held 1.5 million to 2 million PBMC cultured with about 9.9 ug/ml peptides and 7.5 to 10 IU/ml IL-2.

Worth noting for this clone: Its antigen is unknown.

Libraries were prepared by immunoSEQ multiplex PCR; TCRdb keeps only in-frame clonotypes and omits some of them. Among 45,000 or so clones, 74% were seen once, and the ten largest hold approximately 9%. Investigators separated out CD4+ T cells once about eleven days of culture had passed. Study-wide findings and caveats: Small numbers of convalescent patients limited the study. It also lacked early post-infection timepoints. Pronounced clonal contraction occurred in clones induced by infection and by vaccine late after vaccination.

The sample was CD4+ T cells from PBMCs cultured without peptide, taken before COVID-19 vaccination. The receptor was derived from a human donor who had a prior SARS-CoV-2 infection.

CDR3 protein: CASSFFSGSGRGETQYF. In nucleotides, the CDR3 is TGTGCCAGCAGCTTTTTCTCGGGCTCGGGCCGGGGGGAGACCCAGTACTTC. This chain uses TRBV7-2 with TRBJ2-5; D possibly corresponds to TRBD2 (6 bases). The germline V gene encodes CDR1 SGHTA and CDR2 FQGNSA. CDR3 length equals 17 residues. Trimming left V 3 bases short and J 5 bases short, with 22 bases between.